This T cell receptor beta chain is from a study of T cell repertoires in ileal Crohn's disease. The repertoire was sequenced with immunoSEQ multiplex PCR; TCRdb's copy has only in-frame clones and lacks some. The sample carries about 62,000 clones, 85% to 90% recorded once. The time point here: neoterminal ileum biopsy at postoperative endoscopy, about 6 months after surgery. The ends lost 5 bases at V and 5 bases at J; junction bases unmatched: 6. CDR1 is SGHNT, CDR2 YENEEA, per germline. This CDR3 has 14 amino acids. Specimen: ileal tissue. The chain recombines TRBV11-3 with TRBJ1-1; 9 bases line up with TRBD1. The TCR sequence derives from an adult with Crohn's disease. The CDR3 region is CASSSRDRETEAFF. The DNA for the CDR3 is TGTGCCAGCAGCAGCCGGGACAGGGAGACTGAAGCTTTCTTT.